This T cell receptor (beta chain) came from a study of early T cells in non-severe SARS-CoV-2 infection. Whole-study context: Chains stayed unpaired after sequencing of bulk RNA from unsorted whole blood.

There are many counts of this clonotype. V lost 0 bases to trimming and J lost 6 bases; unmatched junction nucleotides: 5. Germline assignment: CDR1 SEHNR and CDR2 FQNEAQ (reference sequence). CDR3 length: 14 amino acids. Tagging with unique molecular identifiers was applied to individual cDNA molecules. MiXCR, applied by TCRdb to the 5' RACE reads, yields one record per CDR3 protein. The data contain about 26,000 distinct CDR3 sequences, 5.3% of them singletons. The sample consisted of whole blood. This chain links TRBV7-9 with TRBJ2-7, with 7 nucleotides matching TRBD2. This sequence was found in an adult who was a healthcare worker with PCR-confirmed SARS-CoV-2 infection or an uninfected control (not recorded which). CDR3 region: CASSLAGGPVEQYF. In nucleotides, the CDR3 is TGTGCCAGCAGCTTAGCGGGAGGGCCCGTCGAGCAGTACTTC.